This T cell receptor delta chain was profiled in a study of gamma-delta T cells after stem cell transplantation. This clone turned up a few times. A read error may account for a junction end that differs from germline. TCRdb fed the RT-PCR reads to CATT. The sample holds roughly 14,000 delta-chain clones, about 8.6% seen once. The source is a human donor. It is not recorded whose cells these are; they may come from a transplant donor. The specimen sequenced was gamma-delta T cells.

CDR3 sequence reads: CACDTVEASSSLDTRQMFF. The CDR3 region has the DNA TGTGCCTGTGACACCGTCGAGGCCTCCAGCTCCTTGGACACCCGACAGATGTTTTTC. The chain links TRDV2 to TRDJ3; no reliable D call. Per germline, CDR1 GEAIGNYY and CDR2 EKD. The CDR3 length is 19 residues.